This TCR beta chain was profiled in a study of T cell responses to AZD1222 COVID-19 vaccine. General study findings and limits: Donors were mostly white British, more females; clonal diversity possibly underestimated. Two AZD1222 administrations were followed by greater Spike-specific TCR breadth and depth.

This clone has a single count. Antigen unknown. Trimming cost V 0 bases and J 6 bases; bases outside gene matches: 5. Germline assignment: CDR1 SGHTS and CDR2 YDEGEE. The CDR3 length is 15 residues. Generated by immunoSEQ multiplex PCR, the TCRdb table keeps only in-frame clones and is missing some. The sample has 54,000 or so clones, around 80% seen once. Second doses that came at about 4 or about 12 weeks were put together. The chain carries TRBV5-8 and TRBJ2-7; 11 bases map to TRBD1. This TCR came from an adult who received the AZD1222 COVID-19 vaccine. Sample: peripheral blood, taken 28 days after the second AZD1222 dose. In DNA form, the CDR3 reads TGTGCCAGCAGCTTGGCCGGGACAGGGGGAGGCGAGCAGTACTTC. Encoded protein: CASSLAGTGGGEQYF.